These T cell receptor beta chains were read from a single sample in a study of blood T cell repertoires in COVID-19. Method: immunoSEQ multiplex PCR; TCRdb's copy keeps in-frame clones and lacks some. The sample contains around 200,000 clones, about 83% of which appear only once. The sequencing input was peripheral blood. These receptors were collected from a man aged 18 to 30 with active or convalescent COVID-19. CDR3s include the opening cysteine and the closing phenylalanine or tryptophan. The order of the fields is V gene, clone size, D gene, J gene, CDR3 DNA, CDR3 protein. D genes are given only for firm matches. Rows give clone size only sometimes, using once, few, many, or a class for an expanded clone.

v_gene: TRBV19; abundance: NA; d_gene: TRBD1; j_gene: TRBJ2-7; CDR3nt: TGTGCCAGTAGTATCGGCGCTCGAGGGGGCGCCTACGAGCAGTACTTC; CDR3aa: CASSIGARGGAYEQYF
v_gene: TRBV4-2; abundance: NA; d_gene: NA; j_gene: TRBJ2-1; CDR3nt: TGTGCCAGCAGCCGACTAGGTTGGGTTGAGCAGTTCTTC; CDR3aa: CASSRLGWVEQFF
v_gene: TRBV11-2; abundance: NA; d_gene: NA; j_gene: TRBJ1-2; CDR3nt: TGTGCCAGCAGCTATGGCTACAGGATAGCTAACTATGGCTACACCTTC; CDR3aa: CASSYGYRIANYGYTF
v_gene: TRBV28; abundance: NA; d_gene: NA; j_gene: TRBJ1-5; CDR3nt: TGTGCCAGCAGTTTGGTACAGTTCAATCAGCCCCAGCATTTT; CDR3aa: CASSLVQFNQPQHF
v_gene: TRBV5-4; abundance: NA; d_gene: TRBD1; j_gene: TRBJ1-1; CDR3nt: TGTGCCAGCAGCCCCCAGGGGGGCGATGACACTGAAGCTTTCTTT; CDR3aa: CASSPQGGDDTEAFF
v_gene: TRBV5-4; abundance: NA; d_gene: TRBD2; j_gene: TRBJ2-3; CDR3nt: TGTGCCAGCAGCGGGACTAGCGGGACTAGCACAGATACGCAGTATTTT; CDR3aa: CASSGTSGTSTDTQYF
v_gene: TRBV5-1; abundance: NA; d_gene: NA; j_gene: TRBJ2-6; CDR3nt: TGCGCCAGCAGCTTGGACCTTATTTGGCAGGGATACTTCTATAACTCTGGGGCCAACGTCCTGACTTTC; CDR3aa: CASSLDLIWQGYFYNSGANVLTF
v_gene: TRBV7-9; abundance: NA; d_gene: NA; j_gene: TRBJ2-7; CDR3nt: TGTGCCAGCACCTCAGGACTGGGGTCCTACGAGCAGTACTTC; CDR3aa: CASTSGLGSYEQYF
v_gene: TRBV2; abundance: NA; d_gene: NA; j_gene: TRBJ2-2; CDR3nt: TGTGCCAGCAGCTGGAACACCGGGGAGCTGTTTTTT; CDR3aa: CASSWNTGELFF
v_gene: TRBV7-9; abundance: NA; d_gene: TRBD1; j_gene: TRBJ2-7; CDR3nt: TGTGCCAGCAGCTTAGATATCCCAGGACAGGGGGCGGGGAACTACGAGCAGTACTTC; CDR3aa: CASSLDIPGQGAGNYEQYF
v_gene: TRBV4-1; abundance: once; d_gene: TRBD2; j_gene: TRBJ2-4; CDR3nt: TGCGCCAGCAGCCAGGTCTCTAGCGGGGGGATAGCCAAAAACATTCAGTACTTC; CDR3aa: CASSQVSSGGIAKNIQYF